This T cell receptor (beta chain) was documented in a study of hypomethylating agent response in myelodysplastic syndrome. Study summary: Responders were six or seven patients with complete response or hematologic improvement; roughly 5 were non-responders.

Study-wide points: This small study analyzed only about eleven patients.

The analysis used unsorted bulk bone marrow, not T-cell subsets. V was pared by 0 bases and J by 6 bases, with 13 bases between. The CDR3 totals 14 residues. In germline, CDR1 is SGDLS, CDR2 YYNGEE. Comment on this clone: Its antigen is still unknown.

Only in-frame clones appear in the TCRdb table, and some are missing; sequencing was by immunoSEQ multiplex PCR. The sample yields about 5,900 clones, 87% seen once. V gene TRBV9 combines with J gene TRBJ2-7; D may be TRBD1 (5 bases). The sequence derives from a human donor with myelodysplastic syndrome. The specimen comprised bone marrow, sampled before or after starting hypomethylating agent treatment for myelodysplastic syndrome (not recorded which). CDR3 coding DNA: TGTGCCAGCAGCGTAGAGCCAGGGCGACGCGAGCAGTACTTC. Translated, it gives CASSVEPGRREQYF.